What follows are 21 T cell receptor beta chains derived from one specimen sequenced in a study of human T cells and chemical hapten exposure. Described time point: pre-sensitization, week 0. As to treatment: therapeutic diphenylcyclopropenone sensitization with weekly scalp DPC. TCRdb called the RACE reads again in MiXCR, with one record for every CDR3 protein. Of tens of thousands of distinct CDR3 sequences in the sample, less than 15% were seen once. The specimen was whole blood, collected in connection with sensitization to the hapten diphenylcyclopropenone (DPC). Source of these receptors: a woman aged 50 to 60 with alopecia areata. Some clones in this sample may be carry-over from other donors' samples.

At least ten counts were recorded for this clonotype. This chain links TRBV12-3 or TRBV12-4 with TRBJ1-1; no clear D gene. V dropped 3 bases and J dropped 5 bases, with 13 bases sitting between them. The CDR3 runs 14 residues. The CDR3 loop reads CASSLFSTGTEAFF. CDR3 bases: TGTGCCAGCAGTTTGTTTTCTACGGGGACTGAAGCTTTCTTT.

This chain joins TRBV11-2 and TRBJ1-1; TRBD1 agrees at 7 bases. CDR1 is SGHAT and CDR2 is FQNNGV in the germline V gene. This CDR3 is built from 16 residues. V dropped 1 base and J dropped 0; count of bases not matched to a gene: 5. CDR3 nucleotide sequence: TGTGCCAGCAGCTTAGGAGGGGGCTCGATGAACACTGAAGCTTTCTTT. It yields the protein CASSLGGGSMNTEAFF.

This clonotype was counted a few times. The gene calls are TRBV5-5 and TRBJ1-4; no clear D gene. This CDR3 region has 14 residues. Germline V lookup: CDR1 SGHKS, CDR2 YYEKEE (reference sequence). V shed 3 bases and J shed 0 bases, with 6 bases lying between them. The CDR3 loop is CASSSRTTNEKLFF. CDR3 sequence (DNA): TGTGCCAGCAGCTCAAGGACAACTAATGAAAAACTGTTTTTT.

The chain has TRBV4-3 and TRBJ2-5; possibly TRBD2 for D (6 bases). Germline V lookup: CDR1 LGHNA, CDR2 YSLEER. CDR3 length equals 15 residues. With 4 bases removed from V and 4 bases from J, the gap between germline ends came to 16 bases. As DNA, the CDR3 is TGCGCCAGCAGCCCGCAGGAGGGTCAGGGAGAGACCCAGTACTTC. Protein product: CASSPQEGQGETQYF.

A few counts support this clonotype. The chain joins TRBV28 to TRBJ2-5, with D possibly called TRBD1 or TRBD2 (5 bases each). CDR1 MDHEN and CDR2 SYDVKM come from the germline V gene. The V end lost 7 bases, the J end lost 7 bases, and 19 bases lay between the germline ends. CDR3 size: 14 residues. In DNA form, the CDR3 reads TGTGCCAGCACCACCCCATGGAAGAGGGGGACCCAGTACTTC. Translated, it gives CASTTPWKRGTQYF. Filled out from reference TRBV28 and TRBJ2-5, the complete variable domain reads DVKVTQSSRYLVKRTGEKVFLECVQDMDHENMFWYRQDPGLGLRLIYFSYDVKMKEKGDIPEGYSVSREKKERFSLILESASTNQTSMYLCASTTPWKRGTQYFGPGTRLLVL.

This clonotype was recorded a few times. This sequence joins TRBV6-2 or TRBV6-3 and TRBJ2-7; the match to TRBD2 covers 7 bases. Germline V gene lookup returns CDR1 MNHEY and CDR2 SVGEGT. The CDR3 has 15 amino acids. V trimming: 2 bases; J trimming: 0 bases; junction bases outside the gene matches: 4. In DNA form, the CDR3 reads TGTGCCAGCAGTTACCCAGGGACTACCTCCTACGAGCAGTACTTC. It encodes CASSYPGTTSYEQYF.

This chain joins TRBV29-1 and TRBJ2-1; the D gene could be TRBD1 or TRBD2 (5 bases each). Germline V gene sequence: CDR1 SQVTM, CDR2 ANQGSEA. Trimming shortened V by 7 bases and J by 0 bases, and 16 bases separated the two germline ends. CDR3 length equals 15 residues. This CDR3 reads CSAVVGDGSYNEQFF. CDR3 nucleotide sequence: TGCAGCGCCGTCGTGGGGGACGGCTCCTACAATGAGCAGTTCTTC.

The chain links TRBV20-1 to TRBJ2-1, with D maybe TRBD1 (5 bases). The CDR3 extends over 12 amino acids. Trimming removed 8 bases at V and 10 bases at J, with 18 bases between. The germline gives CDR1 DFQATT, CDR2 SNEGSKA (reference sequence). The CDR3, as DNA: TGCAGTCCCCAGGGCCGGCGCGGCGAGCAGTTCTTC. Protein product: CSPQGRRGEQFF.

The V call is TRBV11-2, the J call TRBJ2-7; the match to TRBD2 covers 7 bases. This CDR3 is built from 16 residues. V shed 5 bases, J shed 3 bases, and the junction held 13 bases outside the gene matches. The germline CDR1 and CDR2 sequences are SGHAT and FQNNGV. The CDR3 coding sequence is TGTGCCAGCAGCCTACCCTCTGCGGGGGTCGGCTACGAGCAGTACTTC. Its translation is CASSLPSAGVGYEQYF.

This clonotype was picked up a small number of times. The CDR3 DNA reads TGTGCCACCAGTGATTTCTCCAGGGAGCAGTTCTTC. Amino acid sequence: CATSDFSREQFF. The chain employs TRBV24-1 and TRBJ2-1; D ambiguous. This CDR3 has 12 residues. The V and J ends lost 1 base and 10 bases respectively, with 7 bases between them. Germline lookup yields CDR1 KGHDR and CDR2 SFDVKD.

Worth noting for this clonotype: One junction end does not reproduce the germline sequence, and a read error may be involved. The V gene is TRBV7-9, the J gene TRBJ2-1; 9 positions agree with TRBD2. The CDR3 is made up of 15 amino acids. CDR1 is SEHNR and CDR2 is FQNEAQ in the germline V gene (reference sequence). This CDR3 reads CASSLGLAGPNVQFF. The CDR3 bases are TGTGCCAGCAGCTTAGGGCTAGCGGGGCCCAATGTGCAGTTCTTC. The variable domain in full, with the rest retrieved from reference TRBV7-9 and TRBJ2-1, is DTGVSQNPRHKITKRGQNVTFRCDPISEHNRLYWYRQTLGQGPEFLTYFQNEAQLEKSRLLSDRFSAERPKGSFSTLEIQRTEQGDSAMYLCASSLGLAGPNVQFFGPGTRLTVL.

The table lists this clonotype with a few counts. The DNA for the CDR3 is TGCAGCTCTGGGGACCTACCGAACACTGAAGCTTTCTTT. Translation: CSSGDLPNTEAFF. This chain connects TRBV29-1 to TRBJ1-1; D perhaps matches TRBD1 (5 bases). The CDR3 covers 13 residues. CDR1 is SQVTM, CDR2 ANQGSEA, per germline. The germline V and J ends were trimmed by 8 bases and 1 base, with 14 bases remaining between them.

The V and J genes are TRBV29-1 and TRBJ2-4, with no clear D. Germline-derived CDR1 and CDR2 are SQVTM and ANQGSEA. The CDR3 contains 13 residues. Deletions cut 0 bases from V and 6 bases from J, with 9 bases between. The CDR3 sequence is CSVEEDPGNIQYF. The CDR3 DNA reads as TGCAGCGTTGAAGAAGACCCAGGAAACATTCAGTACTTC.

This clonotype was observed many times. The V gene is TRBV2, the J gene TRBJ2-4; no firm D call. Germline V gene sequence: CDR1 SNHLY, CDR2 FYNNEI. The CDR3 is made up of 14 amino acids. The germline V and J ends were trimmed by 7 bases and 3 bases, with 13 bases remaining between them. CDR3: CASTLTLNKNIQYF. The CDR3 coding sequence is TGTGCCAGCACCCTCACTCTAAACAAAAACATTCAGTACTTC.

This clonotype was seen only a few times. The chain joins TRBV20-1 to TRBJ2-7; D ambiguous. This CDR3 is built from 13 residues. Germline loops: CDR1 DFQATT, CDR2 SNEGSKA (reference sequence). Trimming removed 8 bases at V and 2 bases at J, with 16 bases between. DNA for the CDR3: TGCAGTACCGGGTCGGGCGGTACCTACGAGCAGTACTTC. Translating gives CSTGSGGTYEQYF.

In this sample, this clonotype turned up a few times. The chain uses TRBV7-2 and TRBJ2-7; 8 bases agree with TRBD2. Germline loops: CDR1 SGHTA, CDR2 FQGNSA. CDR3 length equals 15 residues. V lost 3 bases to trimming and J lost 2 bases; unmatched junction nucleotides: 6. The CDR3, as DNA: TGTGCCAGCAGCTTCTTCGCGGGGGGAGCCTACGAGCAGTACTTC. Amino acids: CASSFFAGGAYEQYF.

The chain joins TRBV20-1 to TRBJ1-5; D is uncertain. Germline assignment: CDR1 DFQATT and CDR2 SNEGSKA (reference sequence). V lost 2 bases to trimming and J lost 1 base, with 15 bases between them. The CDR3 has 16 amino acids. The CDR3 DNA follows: TGCAGTGCTAGAAAGGCGGTGCAAGCCAGCAATCAGCCCCAGCATTTT. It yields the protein CSARKAVQASNQPQHF.

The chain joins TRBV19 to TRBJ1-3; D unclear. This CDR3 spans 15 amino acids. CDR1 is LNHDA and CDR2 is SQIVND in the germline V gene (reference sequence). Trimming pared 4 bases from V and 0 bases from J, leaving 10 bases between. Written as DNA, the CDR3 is TGTGCCAGTAGTACGGGGTCTTCCTCTGGAAACACCATATATTTT. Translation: CASSTGSSSGNTIYF.

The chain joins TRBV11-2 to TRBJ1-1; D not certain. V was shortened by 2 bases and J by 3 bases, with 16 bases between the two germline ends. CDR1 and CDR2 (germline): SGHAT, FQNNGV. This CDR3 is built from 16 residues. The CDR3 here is CASSLYQEGGDTEAFF. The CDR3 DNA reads TGTGCCAGCAGCTTATACCAGGAAGGTGGTGACACTGAAGCTTTCTTT.

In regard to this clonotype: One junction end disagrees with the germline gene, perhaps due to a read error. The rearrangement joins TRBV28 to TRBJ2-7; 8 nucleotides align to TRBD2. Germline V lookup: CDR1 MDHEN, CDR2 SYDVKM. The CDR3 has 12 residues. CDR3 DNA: TGTGTCAGCGGGGGAAGGCCCTCCGGGCAGTACTTC. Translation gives CVSGGRPSGQYF.

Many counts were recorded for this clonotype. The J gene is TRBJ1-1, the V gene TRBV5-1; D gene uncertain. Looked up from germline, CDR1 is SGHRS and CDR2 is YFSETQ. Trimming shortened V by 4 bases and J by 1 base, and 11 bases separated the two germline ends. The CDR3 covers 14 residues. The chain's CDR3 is CASSLWTANTEAFF. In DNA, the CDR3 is TGCGCCAGCAGCCTGTGGACCGCGAACACTGAAGCTTTCTTT.